This TCR beta chain was captured by sequencing in a study of blood T cell repertoires in COVID-19. In the authors' methods: Reference gene primers were amplified, and this amplification served to estimate nucleated cell counts. Sequencing used immunoSEQ multiplex PCR; TCRdb keeps in-frame clones, though not all of them. The DNA gave D and trimming, while V, J and clone size come from that table. The data contain around 620,000 clones, 70% to 90% of them singletons. V lost 4 bases and J lost 0; bases outside the gene matches: 6. Germline V CDR1 and CDR2: SGHTA, FQGNSA. This CDR3 comprises 15 residues. The source of this sequence is a woman under 30 with acute or convalescent COVID-19. Sequencing input: peripheral blood. The chain employs TRBV7-2 and TRBJ2-7; 7 positions agree with TRBD1. The CDR3 loop reads CASSSRTGFSYEQYF. DNA for the CDR3: TGTGCCAGCAGCTCCCGGACAGGTTTCTCCTACGAGCAGTACTTC.